The T cell receptor (beta chain) described here comes from a study of Ad26.COV2.S vaccination and SARS-CoV-2 variants. Turning to the study itself: Administration of Ad26.COV2.S was intramuscular, either once or twice 56 days apart.

Treatment meaning: roughly 18 received Ad26.COV2.S at low or high dose, single or two shots; about 5 received placebo; per-sample allocation not given. Material that was analyzed had been drawn on day 63 after the first vaccine or placebo injection. This CDR3 contains 18 residues. Germline assignment: CDR1 SGDLS and CDR2 YYNGEE. Unmatched junction bases numbered 16, after V lost 4 bases and J lost 6 bases. TCRdb keeps only in-frame clones here, not all; method: immunoSEQ multiplex PCR. The sample lists around 340,000 clones; around nine tenths were seen once. For this clone: Antigen unknown.

Findings and caveats of the study: Analyses of TCR breadth and depth may have underestimated total T cell responses. Measurement of non-spike TCR breadth gave similar results in vaccine and placebo recipients.

This clonotype originated in a person aged 18-60 years who received the Ad26.COV2.S COVID-19 vaccine or a placebo. V and J are TRBV9 and TRBJ1-4; 9 bases are shared with TRBD1. The sequencing here drew on peripheral blood, taken in a trial of Ad26.COV2.S vaccine versus placebo. The CDR3: CASSLTGTGRGVDEKLFF. The DNA of the CDR3 is TGTGCCAGCAGCTTAACCGGGACAGGGAGGGGAGTGGATGAAAAACTGTTTTTT. The entire variable domain, with the rest obtained from reference TRBV9 and TRBJ1-4, is as follows: DSGVTQTPKHLITATGQRVTLRCSPRSGDLSVYWYQQSLDQGLQFLIQYYNGEERAKGNILERFSAQQFPDLHSELNLSSLELGDSALYFCASSLTGTGRGVDEKLFFGSGTQLSVL.